These 29 T cell receptor beta chains share one sample of origin, sequenced in a study of CD8+CD57+ T cells in acquired aplastic anemia. Both TCR beta VDJ combination and CDR3 sequence profiling were carried out. Genomic DNA was the template for this profiling. Via MiXCR, TCRdb re-called the reads, giving one row per CDR3 protein. In the table there are about 180,000 distinct CDR3 sequences, approximately 49% of which are singletons. The specimen sequenced was sorted CD4+, CD8+, or CD8+CD57+ T cells (not recorded which) from PBMCs. Source of these receptors: a human donor in good health.

The chain links TRBV6-1 to TRBJ1-6; D ambiguous. The V gene lost 6 bases and the J gene lost 10 bases, with 13 bases spanning the gap. Per germline, CDR1 MNHNS and CDR2 SASEGT. The CDR3 consists of 13 residues. In DNA, the CDR3 is TGTGCCAGCAGAGGAACGTCTGGATCACCCCTCCACTTT. Residues: CASRGTSGSPLHF.

Notes on this clonotype: A clone one base away is much larger, so this may be a read error. This rearrangement joins TRBV19 to TRBJ2-1, with TRBD2 identical over 7 bases. CDR1 and CDR2 (germline): LNHDA, SQIVND (reference sequence). The CDR3 runs to 16 residues. CDR3: CASSNPRELGYNKQFF. CDR3 sequence (DNA): TGTGCCAGTAGTAACCCGCGGGAGTTGGGTTACAATAAGCAGTTCTTC.

This clonotype was counted many times. This chain uses TRBV20-1 with TRBJ1-2; no definite D call. The germline V gene encodes CDR1 DFQATT and CDR2 SNEGSKA (reference sequence). The CDR3 loop spans 12 amino acids. Deletions cut 0 bases from V and 6 bases from J, with 8 bases between. The CDR3 spells CSAREGGHGYTF. DNA for the CDR3: TGCAGTGCTAGAGAGGGCGGGCATGGCTACACCTTC.

This clonotype has a count of ten or more. The chain carries TRBV5-1 and TRBJ2-1; D is unclear. V was clipped by 0 bases and J by 3 bases, with 16 bases between them. This CDR3 has 17 residues. The germline gives CDR1 SGHRS, CDR2 YFSETQ. The chain's CDR3 is CASSLEDGSYYYNEQFF. The CDR3 DNA reads as TGCGCCAGCAGCTTGGAGGACGGGTCGTACTACTACAATGAGCAGTTCTTC.

Concerning this clonotype itself: Being one base from a much bigger clone, this may be a read error. This chain joins TRBV6-5 and TRBJ2-5, with D perhaps assigned TRBD1 or TRBD2 (5 bases each). Germline CDR1 is MNHEY and CDR2 is SVGAGI. The ends were cut back, 2 bases at V and 7 bases at J, with 17 bases in the middle. The CDR3 is 15 residues long. The CDR3 bases are TGTGCCAGCAGTTACGAGCAGGGCGGGTGGGGGACCCAGTACTTC. It specifies CASSYEQGGWGTQYF.

The chain uses TRBV24-1 and TRBJ2-7, with 11 bases identical to TRBD1. CDR3 length equals 17 residues. Germline V CDR1 and CDR2: KGHDR, SFDVKD. The ends lost 6 bases at V and 0 bases at J; junction bases unmatched: 9. The CDR3 DNA is TGTGCCACCAGTCATCCCCAGGGGACAGGGGGCTCCTACGAGCAGTACTTC. Protein sequence: CATSHPQGTGGSYEQYF.

This clonotype occurred a few times. The V gene is TRBV24-1, the J gene TRBJ1-2, with TRBD1 identical over 9 bases. V trimming: 7 bases; J trimming: 8 bases; junction bases outside the gene matches: 10. CDR3 length equals 14 residues. Germline V gene sequence: CDR1 KGHDR, CDR2 SFDVKD. CDR3 loop: CATSAGDRAEGYTF. DNA for the CDR3: TGTGCCACCAGCGCTGGGGACAGGGCGGAGGGCTACACCTTC.

V gene TRBV20-1 combines with J gene TRBJ1-1, with unresolved D. CDR3 length: 13 residues. Trimming shortened V by 0 bases and J by 5 bases, and 10 bases separated the two germline ends. CDR1 and CDR2 (germline): DFQATT, SNEGSKA (reference sequence). This CDR3 is CSARDPRATEAFF. In DNA form, the CDR3 reads TGCAGTGCTAGAGACCCGAGGGCGACTGAAGCTTTCTTT.

As to this clonotype: Being one base from a much bigger clone, this may be a read error. The CDR3 here is CASSQVRTGEIQYF. In DNA form, the CDR3 reads TGTGCCAGCAGCCAAGTGAGGACGGGGGAGATCCAGTACTTC. The chain joins TRBV3-1 to TRBJ2-7; a possible D gene is TRBD2 (6 bases). This CDR3 has 14 residues. Trimming took off 1 base at V and 10 bases at J, with 17 bases between the two ends. Germline assignment: CDR1 LGHDT and CDR2 YNNKEL (reference sequence).

This clonotype showed up many times. The chain carries TRBV24-1 and TRBJ2-3; 10 bases map to TRBD2. The CDR3 runs 20 residues. The V segment lost 7 bases and the J segment 0 bases; nucleotides outside the gene matches: 18. Germline-derived CDR1 and CDR2 are KGHDR and SFDVKD. In DNA, the CDR3 is TGTGCCACCAGCGACCAAGGGGAGCGGGAGGGCCTTACTAGCACAGATACGCAGTATTTT. It specifies CATSDQGEREGLTSTDTQYF.

The chain recombines TRBV2 with TRBJ1-1; a weak D match, TRBD1 (5 bases). The V gene lost 10 bases and the J gene lost 2 bases, with 11 bases spanning the gap. The CDR3 sequence is 12 residues long. Per germline, CDR1 SNHLY and CDR2 FYNNEI. CDR3 sequence: CAKRDLNTEAFF. For the CDR3, the DNA is TGTGCCAAGCGGGACCTAAACACTGAAGCTTTCTTT.

This clonotype was counted ten times or more. The chain recombines TRBV30 with TRBJ2-7; 12 nucleotides match TRBD2. This CDR3 is built from 14 residues. V was pared by 3 bases and J by 7 bases, with 7 bases of the junction left unmatched. CDR1 is GTSNPN, CDR2 SVGIG, per germline (reference sequence). The CDR3 DNA sequence: TGTGCCTGGAGGACGGGACTAGCGGGTAGGGAGCAGTACTTC. Translated, it gives CAWRTGLAGREQYF.

This clonotype was observed a few times. The V call is TRBV25-1, the J call TRBJ1-6; D is unresolved. Trimming took off 1 base at V and 10 bases at J, with 8 bases between the two ends. Looked up from germline, CDR1 is MGHDK and CDR2 is SYGVNS. There are 13 residues in the CDR3. The CDR3 sequence: CASSELAGSPLHF. CDR3 DNA: TGTGCCAGCAGTGAATTGGCCGGATCACCCCTCCACTTT. The full variable domain, in which reference TRBV25-1 and TRBJ1-6 provide the parts outside the CDR3, is EADIYQTPRYLVIGTGKKITLECSQTMGHDKMYWYQQDPGMELHLIHYSYGVNSTEKGDLSSESTVSRIRTEHFPLTLESARPSHTSQYLCASSELAGSPLHFGNGTRLTVT.

This clonotype showed up many times. The V gene is TRBV12-3 or TRBV12-4, the J gene TRBJ2-7; 8 positions match TRBD2. This CDR3 is built from 14 residues. V lost 1 base and J lost 7; bases outside the gene matches: 6. CDR3 nucleotide sequence: TGTGCCAGCAGTTTAGGCGGGGGGCGTAGGGAGCAGTACTTC. Protein product: CASSLGGGRREQYF.

V is TRBV2 and J is TRBJ1-2; perhaps TRBD1 as D (5 bases). Germline V gives CDR1 SNHLY, CDR2 FYNNEI. The CDR3 totals 12 residues. The V end was cut by 8 bases, the J end by 8 bases, with 15 bases between. CDR3 sequence reads: CASSGRQGGYTF. CDR3 DNA sequence: TGTGCCAGCTCCGGCAGGCAGGGCGGCTACACCTTC.

To note about this clonotype: A single base separates this from a much larger clone, so it may be a read error. Likely a read error: the CDR3 ends without its conserved phenylalanine or tryptophan. The chain recombines TRBV5-1 with TRBJ2-3; tentatively, D is TRBD1 or TRBD2 (5 bases each). V was cut by 1 base and J by 3 bases, with 9 bases left in between. The length of the CDR3 is 14 residues. Germline V gives CDR1 SGHRS, CDR2 YFSETQ. This chain's CDR3 is CASSLTGRTDTQYL. The CDR3 DNA is TGCGCCAGCAGCTTGACGGGGCGGACAGATACGCAGTATCTT.

This clonotype has only a few counts. V usage is TRBV15 and J usage is TRBJ2-1; 9 bases align to TRBD2. CDR3 length: 15 residues. V lost 1 base to trimming and J lost 2 bases; unmatched junction nucleotides: 0. Germline CDR1 and CDR2: LNHNV and YYDKDF (reference sequence). The CDR3 nucleotides are TGTGCCACCAGCAGAGTAGCGGGGGCCTACAATGAGCAGTTCTTC. This encodes CATSRVAGAYNEQFF.

V and J are TRBV9 and TRBJ1-2, with 7 bases matching TRBD1. CDR3 length equals 14 residues. Germline V CDR1 and CDR2: SGDLS, YYNGEE. The V segment lost 8 bases and the J segment 4 bases; nucleotides outside the gene matches: 11. The CDR3 loop is CASKKQGNFYGYTF. For the CDR3, the DNA is TGTGCCAGTAAGAAACAGGGGAACTTCTATGGCTACACCTTC.

This clonotype was counted many times. The V gene is TRBV5-4, the J gene TRBJ2-7; tentative D call: TRBD2 (6 bases). Trimming stripped 3 bases from V and 7 bases from J, with 17 bases between. Per the germline V gene, CDR1 is SGHNT and CDR2 is YYREEE (reference sequence). This CDR3 is 14 amino acids long. CDR3 DNA sequence: TGTGCCAGCAGCTATTGGGACTCCTCGAGGGAGCAGTACTTC. It translates to CASSYWDSSREQYF.

This clonotype was counted once. The chain combines TRBV2 with TRBJ2-1; a possible D gene is TRBD1 (6 bases). The CDR3 totals 11 residues. CDR1 is SNHLY, CDR2 FYNNEI, per germline. Trimming removed 4 bases from V and 13 bases from J, with 11 bases in between. CDR3 coding DNA: TGTGCCAGCAGTGTACAGGGTTTACAGTTCTTC. This encodes CASSVQGLQFF.

The genes are TRBV4-1 and TRBJ2-4, with D possibly matching TRBD2 (6 bases). The V gene lost 1 base and the J gene lost 2 bases, with 12 bases spanning the gap. The CDR3 extends over 16 amino acids. Germline loops: CDR1 MGHRA, CDR2 YSYEKL. The CDR3, as DNA: TGCGCCAGCAGCCAAGGGTATGGGGGGTCCAAAAACATTCAGTACTTC. It translates to CASSQGYGGSKNIQYF.

This clonotype has ten or more counts. The rearrangement uses TRBV24-1 and TRBJ1-4; 7 nucleotides match TRBD1. This CDR3 is built from 14 residues. V dropped 2 bases and J dropped 7; count of bases not matched to a gene: 3. Germline CDR1 KGHDR, CDR2 SFDVKD. DNA for the CDR3: TGTGCCACCAGTGATTCGACAGGGAGTGAAAAACTGTTTTTT. This translates into CATSDSTGSEKLFF.

This sequence joins TRBV7-9 and TRBJ2-5; the match to TRBD1 covers 9 bases. V was pared by 6 bases and J by 4 bases, with 6 bases of the junction left unmatched. This CDR3 is built from 14 residues. Germline values: CDR1 SEHNR, CDR2 FQNEAQ (reference sequence). The CDR3, as DNA: TGTGCCAGCAGTACTAACAGGGGGCTAGAGACCCAGTACTTC. Protein sequence: CASSTNRGLETQYF. The variable domain in full, completed from reference TRBV7-9 and TRBJ2-5, reads DTGVSQNPRHKITKRGQNVTFRCDPISEHNRLYWYRQTLGQGPEFLTYFQNEAQLEKSRLLSDRFSAERPKGSFSTLEIQRTEQGDSAMYLCASSTNRGLETQYFGPGTRLLVL.

The chain uses TRBV20-1 and TRBJ2-7; 11 positions match TRBD2. The V and J ends lost 3 bases and 5 bases, in that order; junction bases with no gene match: 3. The CDR3 extends over 13 amino acids. CDR1 and CDR2 (germline): DFQATT, SNEGSKA (reference sequence). The CDR3 loop is CSARTSGIHEQYF. The CDR3 DNA reads TGCAGTGCTAGGACTAGCGGGATCCACGAGCAGTACTTC.

The V and J genes are TRBV4-3 and TRBJ2-1, with 11 nucleotides matching TRBD2. V lost 0 bases and J lost 4; bases outside the gene matches: 2. Germline V gene data show CDR1 as LGHNA and CDR2 as YSLEER. This CDR3 contains 16 residues. This chain's CDR3 is CASSQEGLADYNEQFF. The CDR3 DNA reads TGCGCCAGCAGCCAAGAGGGACTAGCGGATTACAATGAGCAGTTCTTC.

At least ten counts were recorded for this clonotype. V usage is TRBV5-1 and J usage is TRBJ1-1; no clear D. This CDR3 is 14 amino acids long. Between the trimmed V and J ends, which lost 2 bases and 2 bases, there was a span of 10 bases. Germline assignment: CDR1 SGHRS and CDR2 YFSETQ. CDR3 residues: CASSFGWGNTEAFF. DNA for the CDR3: TGCGCCAGCAGCTTCGGGTGGGGAAACACTGAAGCTTTCTTT.

Worth noting for this clonotype: A much larger clone sits a single nucleotide away, making a read error possible. The chain is built from TRBV2 and TRBJ2-7; 7 nucleotides match TRBD1. Germline V gene sequence: CDR1 SNHLY, CDR2 FYNNEI. The CDR3 spans 13 residues. The V segment lost 11 bases and the J segment 3 bases; nucleotides outside the gene matches: 10. The CDR3 DNA is TGTGCCGGCCGACGGACAGGAAACTACGAGCAGTACTTC. Amino acids: CAGRRTGNYEQYF.

There are many counts of this clonotype. The chain couples TRBV7-3 to TRBJ2-7; weak D call: TRBD2 (5 bases). Trimming pared 0 bases from V and 2 bases from J, leaving 11 bases between. Germline values: CDR1 SGHTA, CDR2 FQGTGA. This CDR3 contains 15 residues. The DNA of the CDR3 is TGTGCCAGCAGCTTAACGCCGGGGTCAGCCTACGAGCAGTACTTC. It encodes CASSLTPGSAYEQYF.

There are many counts of this clonotype. The chain couples TRBV2 to TRBJ1-2; 7 bases fit TRBD1. The trim removed 5 bases at V and 8 bases at J, leaving 17 bases unmatched. The CDR3 runs 16 residues. Germline CDR1 reads SNHLY; CDR2 reads FYNNEI. The CDR3 DNA reads TGTGCCAGCAGTCCCGGCGGCCAGGGGGGGTTTGGAGGCTACACCTTC. This sequence encodes CASSPGGQGGFGGYTF.